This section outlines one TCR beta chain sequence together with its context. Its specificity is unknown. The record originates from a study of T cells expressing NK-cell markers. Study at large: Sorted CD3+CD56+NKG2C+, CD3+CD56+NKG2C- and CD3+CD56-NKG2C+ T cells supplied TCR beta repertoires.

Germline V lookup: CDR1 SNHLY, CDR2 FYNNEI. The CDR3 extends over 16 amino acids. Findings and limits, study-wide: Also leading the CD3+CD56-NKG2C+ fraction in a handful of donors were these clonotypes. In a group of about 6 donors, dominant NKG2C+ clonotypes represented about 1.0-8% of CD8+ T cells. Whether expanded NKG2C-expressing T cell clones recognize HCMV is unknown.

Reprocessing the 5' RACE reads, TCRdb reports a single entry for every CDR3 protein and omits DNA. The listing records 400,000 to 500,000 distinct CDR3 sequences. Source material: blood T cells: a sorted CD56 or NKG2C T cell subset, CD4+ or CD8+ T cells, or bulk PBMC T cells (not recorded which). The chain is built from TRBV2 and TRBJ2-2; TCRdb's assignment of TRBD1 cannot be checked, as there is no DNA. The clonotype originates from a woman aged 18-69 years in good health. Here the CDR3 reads CASSERGGMVTGELFF.